The clone carrying this T cell receptor (beta chain) was observed many times. Its antigen is unknown. TCRdb reanalysed the 5' RACE reads using MiXCR and keeps one entry per CDR3 protein. This repertoire shows about 10,000 distinct CDR3 sequences, approximately 8% found once; its top ten account for approximately 20%. The data were taken from a study of spatial heterogeneity in lung cancer. Noted time point: sample taken at primary tumor resection. A total of some 70 untreated early-stage non-small cell lung cancer patients served as donors. Researchers sequenced whole RNA taken from tumor, nontumor lung or frozen PBMC without sorting. Study-wide points: Tumoral mutation counts were tracked by counts of expanded intratumoral alpha and beta TCRs. The study found that ubiquitous and regional expanded TCR counts tracked ubiquitous and regional nonsynonymous mutations, respectively.

The CDR3 covers 12 residues. V was pared by 6 bases and J by 9 bases, with 7 bases of the junction left unmatched. Germline V gene sequence: CDR1 SQVTM, CDR2 ANQGSEA. The sequence derives from a male donor with early-stage non-small cell lung cancer. This specimen consisted of lung tumor tissue, obtained at surgery. The J gene is TRBJ2-5, the V gene TRBV29-1; 10 bases line up with TRBD1. CDR3 protein: CSVRDRGLAQYF. The DNA of the CDR3 is TGCAGCGTCCGGGACAGGGGTCTGGCCCAGTACTTC.